The 27 T cell receptor beta chains in this list originate from one sample, sequenced in a study of cytomegalovirus exposure and HLA in healthy donors. Researchers ran the PCR with 60 Vbeta and 13 Jbeta primers. The assay was immunoSEQ multiplex PCR, and TCRdb's table has in-frame clones only and misses some. The sample has around 100,000 clones; under 80% are singletons. The sample taken for sequencing was PBMCs. Every receptor here comes from a woman under 30 in good health and CMV-seropositive.

The V gene is TRBV27, the J gene TRBJ2-7, with 9 bases that match TRBD1. Germline V CDR1 and CDR2: MNHEY, SMNVEV (reference sequence). V lost 6 bases, J lost 6 bases, and 6 bases stayed unmatched. This CDR3 region has 13 residues. CDR3 DNA: TGTGCCAGCAGCCTACAGGGGGCGGGCGAGCAGTACTTC. This sequence encodes CASSLQGAGEQYF.

This sequence joins TRBV11-2 and TRBJ2-1, with 9 positions matching TRBD1. The CDR3 loop spans 13 amino acids. The ends lost 5 bases at V and 5 bases at J; junction bases unmatched: 1. Germline V CDR1 and CDR2: SGHAT, FQNNGV. The CDR3 nucleotides read TGTGCCAGCAGCAGGGACAGGGACAATGAGCAGTTCTTC. Translation: CASSRDRDNEQFF.

The CDR3 DNA is TGTGCCAGCAGCCAGGGGCTCGACAGGGGCATTTCAAGGGACACCATATATTTT. Protein sequence: CASSQGLDRGISRDTIYF. V is TRBV7-9 and J is TRBJ1-3; 8 positions agree with TRBD1. With V trimmed by 5 bases and J by 8 bases, 20 bases remained unmatched. This CDR3 comprises 18 residues. From germline, CDR1 is SEHNR and CDR2 FQNEAQ (reference sequence). Full variable domain (rest looked up from reference TRBV7-9 and TRBJ1-3): DTGVSQNPRHKITKRGQNVTFRCDPISEHNRLYWYRQTLGQGPEFLTYFQNEAQLEKSRLLSDRFSAERPKGSFSTLEIQRTEQGDSAMYLCASSQGLDRGISRDTIYFGEGSWLTVV.

This clone was observed once. V and J are TRBV27 and TRBJ2-6, with D possibly matching TRBD1 (6 bases). The CDR3 runs 18 residues. V lost 2 bases to trimming and J lost 1 base, with 15 bases between them. Germline V gene sequence: CDR1 MNHEY, CDR2 SMNVEV (reference sequence). The CDR3 DNA reads as TGTGCCAGCAGTTTAAAACCTACCCAGGGGTCTGGGGCCAACGTCCTGACTTTC. Translation: CASSLKPTQGSGANVLTF.

This clone was picked up a small number of times. The rearrangement links TRBV30 to TRBJ2-3; weak D call: TRBD2 (6 bases). This CDR3 region has 14 residues. Germline values: CDR1 GTSNPN, CDR2 SVGIG (reference sequence). Trimming took 5 bases from V and 2 from J, leaving 14 bases between them. The CDR3 DNA reads as TGTGCCTGGTCACCGGGAGTAAACACAGATACGCAGTATTTT. Protein product: CAWSPGVNTDTQYF. Drawing the rest from reference TRBV30 and TRBJ2-3, the complete variable domain is SQTIHQWPATLVQPVGSPLSLECTVEGTSNPNLYWYRQAAGRGLQLLFYSVGIGQISSEVPQNLSASRPQDRQFILSSKKLLLSDSGFYLCAWSPGVNTDTQYFGPGTRLTVL.

As to this clone: The germline gene is not matched at one end of the junction; a read error may be the cause. CDR3 amino acids: CASSQDGTENYEQYF. The CDR3 region has the DNA TGCGCCAGCAGCCAAGACGGGACAGAGAACTACGAGCAGTACTTC. This rearrangement joins TRBV11-2 to TRBJ2-7; the match to TRBD1 covers 7 bases. The germline gives CDR1 SGHAT, CDR2 FQNNGV. This CDR3 spans 15 amino acids.

V gene TRBV14 combines with J gene TRBJ2-1; TRBD2 matches 8 bases. After removal of 1 base from V and 5 bases from J, the junction contained 4 bases not matched to a gene. The CDR3 runs 15 residues. Germline CDR1 SGHDN, CDR2 FVKESK. The CDR3 DNA reads as TGTGCCAGCAGCCAAGGCTATAGCGGGAACAATGAGCAGTTCTTC. It specifies CASSQGYSGNNEQFF.

On this clone: It is unclear where the CDR3 begins or ends on the DNA, so no DNA is shown, and the CDR3 is as TCRdb lists it. This chain uses TRBV29-1 with TRBJ2-7; TRBD2 is the table's D call, not checked against the DNA. Germline values: CDR1 SQVTM, CDR2 ANQGSEA. The CDR3 is 14 residues long, counting both termini. This CDR3 is CSVALGTSGTPSDF.

The V gene is TRBV7-3, the J gene TRBJ2-1; maybe TRBD1 (6 bases). Germline values: CDR1 SGHTA, CDR2 FQGTGA. CDR3 length: 15 residues. Trimming cost V 2 bases and J 7 bases, with 15 bases left between them. The CDR3 coding sequence is TGTGCCAGCAGCTTAGCTCCGGGACAAGGGAATGAGCAGTTCTTC. This translates into CASSLAPGQGNEQFF.

V and J are TRBV2 and TRBJ2-3; 12 positions agree with TRBD2. After removal of 5 bases from V and 4 bases from J, the junction contained 4 bases not matched to a gene. This CDR3 comprises 15 residues. The V gene's germline CDR1 is SNHLY and CDR2 FYNNEI. CDR3 protein: CASSYLAGGPDTQYF. The CDR3, as DNA: TGTGCCAGCAGTTATCTAGCGGGAGGGCCAGATACGCAGTATTTT.

V is TRBV29-1 and J is TRBJ1-2; D is ambiguous. The CDR3 extends over 11 amino acids. The V gene lost 3 bases and the J gene lost 8 bases, with 10 bases spanning the gap. Germline loops: CDR1 SQVTM, CDR2 ANQGSEA. The CDR3 DNA reads as TGCAGCGTTGAGCCGATAGAAGGCTACACCTTC. It yields the protein CSVEPIEGYTF.

This chain connects TRBV5-4 to TRBJ2-5; possible D gene TRBD1, 5 bases. From germline, CDR1 is SGHNT and CDR2 YYREEE (reference sequence). The CDR3 loop spans 17 amino acids. Between the trimmed V and J ends, which lost 2 bases and 1 base, there was a span of 18 bases. DNA for the CDR3: TGTGCCAGCAGCTTTCAGTGGAGTACAGGATTCCAAGAGACCCAGTACTTC. Translating it yields CASSFQWSTGFQETQYF.

The genes are TRBV13 and TRBJ2-3; D remains unclear. Trimming removed 6 bases at V and 4 bases at J, with 17 bases between. In germline, CDR1 is PRHDT, CDR2 FYEKMQ (reference sequence). This CDR3 is 15 amino acids long. CDR3 sequence: CASRYYGAAPDTQYF. The CDR3, as DNA: TGTGCCAGCAGGTACTATGGCGCAGCCCCAGATACGCAGTATTTT.

This clone turned up a few times. The chain links TRBV7-9 to TRBJ2-7; D unclear. The V gene's germline CDR1 is SEHNR and CDR2 FQNEAQ (reference sequence). The CDR3 is 15 residues long. Deletions cut 4 bases from V and 3 bases from J, with 16 bases between. Written as DNA, the CDR3 is TGTGCCAGCAGCTCATGCGCAGGCCGATGCTACGAGCAGTACTTC. Translating gives CASSSCAGRCYEQYF. Full variable domain (missing parts from reference TRBV7-9 and TRBJ2-7): DTGVSQNPRHKITKRGQNVTFRCDPISEHNRLYWYRQTLGQGPEFLTYFQNEAQLEKSRLLSDRFSAERPKGSFSTLEIQRTEQGDSAMYLCASSSCAGRCYEQYFGPGTRLTVT.

The chain carries TRBV7-8 and TRBJ2-3; no firm D call. The CDR3 covers 15 residues. The V and J ends lost 4 bases and 0 bases respectively, with 11 bases between them. Germline CDR1 and CDR2: SGHVS and FQNEAQ. The DNA for the CDR3 is TGTGCCAGCAGCTCCCGTAGTGCTAGCACAGATACGCAGTATTTT. It codes for CASSSRSASTDTQYF.

V is TRBV6-6 and J is TRBJ2-1; TRBD2 aligns across 14 bases. The CDR3 length is 15 residues. From germline, CDR1 is MNHNY and CDR2 SVGAGI (reference sequence). Unmatched junction bases numbered 3, after V lost 2 bases and J lost 9 bases. This CDR3 is CASSYPGTSGSEQFF. DNA for the CDR3: TGTGCCAGCAGTTACCCCGGGACTAGCGGGAGTGAGCAGTTCTTC.

V usage is TRBV4-3 and J usage is TRBJ2-2; 10 bases line up with TRBD1. This CDR3 is built from 15 residues. V trimming: 1 base; J trimming: 5 bases; junction bases outside the gene matches: 1. The V gene's germline CDR1 is LGHNA and CDR2 YSLEER. The CDR3 nucleotides read TGCGCCAGCAGCCAAGGGACAGGGGGGACCGGGGAGCTGTTTTTT. Translated, it gives CASSQGTGGTGELFF.

V usage is TRBV30 and J usage is TRBJ2-6; possible D gene TRBD2, 5 bases. The CDR3 runs 16 residues. V lost 5 bases and J lost 0, with 14 bases in between. Germline V CDR1 and CDR2: GTSNPN, SVGIG (reference sequence). CDR3 nucleotides: TGTGCCTGGGTAGACGGACTCACCTCTGGGGCCAACGTCCTGACTTTC. It specifies CAWVDGLTSGANVLTF.

This clone was seen just once. V and J are TRBV11-2 and TRBJ2-7; TRBD2 might be the D (7 bases). The CDR3 has 12 residues. The germline CDR1 and CDR2 sequences are SGHAT and FQNNGV. With 5 bases removed from V and 6 bases from J, the gap between germline ends came to 11 bases. This CDR3 reads CASSQGGGEQYF. The CDR3 region has the DNA TGTGCCAGCAGCCAAGGGGGGGGCGAGCAGTACTTC. Looking up the rest from reference TRBV11-2 and TRBJ2-7 gives the full variable domain: EAGVAQSPRYKIIEKRQSVAFWCNPISGHATLYWYQQILGQGPKLLIQFQNNGVVDDSQLPKDRFSAERLKGVDSTLKIQPAKLEDSAVYLCASSQGGGEQYFGPGTRLTVT.

With regard to this clone: One junction end disagrees with the germline gene, perhaps due to a read error. The rearrangement links TRBV7-9 to TRBJ2-7; D gene uncertain. Looked up from germline, CDR1 is SEHNR and CDR2 is FQNEAQ (reference sequence). There are 14 residues in the CDR3. The CDR3 region is CASSLVFGSYGQYF. DNA for the CDR3: TGTGCCAGCAGCTTAGTCTTCGGTTCCTACGGGCAGTACTTC.

This clone was counted only a few times. The gene calls are TRBV28 and TRBJ1-3; TRBD1 aligns across 7 bases. The CDR3 runs to 13 residues. Germline assignment: CDR1 MDHEN and CDR2 SYDVKM. After removal of 5 bases from V and 5 bases from J, the junction contained 3 bases not matched to a gene. CDR3 region: CASSTDRRNTIYF. CDR3 in DNA: TGTGCCAGCAGTACGGACAGGAGAAACACCATATATTTT.

The chain is built from TRBV9 and TRBJ2-1, with TRBD1 matching 12 bases. V lost 4 bases and J lost 5; bases outside the gene matches: 13. Germline values: CDR1 SGDLS, CDR2 YYNGEE. This CDR3 comprises 18 residues. The CDR3 loop reads CASSTRGTGGPLDNEQFF. The DNA of the CDR3 is TGTGCCAGCAGCACCAGAGGGACAGGGGGCCCCCTGGACAATGAGCAGTTCTTC.

The table lists this clone with a few counts. The rearrangement links TRBV5-1 to TRBJ2-7; 12 bases agree with TRBD2. This CDR3 has 17 amino acids. After removal of 0 bases from V and 2 bases from J, the junction contained 6 bases not matched to a gene. The germline V gene encodes CDR1 SGHRS and CDR2 YFSETQ. The CDR3 sequence: CASSLALAGGPPYEQYF. In DNA form, the CDR3 reads TGCGCCAGCAGCTTGGCGCTAGCGGGAGGGCCCCCCTACGAGCAGTACTTC.

The chain links TRBV10-3 to TRBJ2-1; D is unresolved. Trimming cost V 2 bases and J 7 bases, with 12 bases left between them. In germline, CDR1 is ENHRY, CDR2 SYGVKD. The CDR3 runs 14 residues. The CDR3 DNA sequence: TGTGCCATCAGTGAGGGCGGCACCGGGAATGAGCAGTTCTTC. This encodes CAISEGGTGNEQFF.

This clone has just a few counts. The chain recombines TRBV5-1 with TRBJ2-5, with a weak D call TRBD1 (5 bases). Germline V gene lookup returns CDR1 SGHRS and CDR2 YFSETQ. The CDR3 is made up of 13 amino acids. The V and J ends lost 2 bases and 0 bases respectively, with 5 bases between them. The CDR3 is CASSLQDQETQYF. CDR3 in DNA: TGCGCCAGCAGCTTACAGGACCAAGAGACCCAGTACTTC.

V usage is TRBV7-9 and J usage is TRBJ2-4, with a weak D call TRBD2 (5 bases). Germline V CDR1 and CDR2: SEHNR, FQNEAQ (reference sequence). This CDR3 spans 15 amino acids. The germline V and J ends were trimmed by 3 bases and 0 bases, with 9 bases remaining between them. The CDR3 nucleotides are TGTGCCAGCAGCTTGGGAGCGGTAGCCAAAAACATTCAGTACTTC. It translates to CASSLGAVAKNIQYF.

With regard to this clone: Other DNA sequences in the same sample also yield this CDR3. The chain couples TRBV4-3 to TRBJ2-7, with a tentative D call TRBD2 (6 bases). In germline, CDR1 is LGHNA, CDR2 YSLEER. The CDR3 length is 16 residues. V gave up 0 bases and J gave up 0 bases, with 12 bases separating them. In nucleotides, the CDR3 is TGCGCCAGCAGCCAAGATGCCCTAGCGTACTCCTACGAGCAGTACTTC. The encoded protein is CASSQDALAYSYEQYF.